The sample holds many counts of the clone carrying this TCR beta chain. The target antigen is unknown. The data were taken from a study of T cells in Graves' hyperthyroidism and ophthalmopathy. CDR3 length: 16 residues. Germline assignment: CDR1 MNHNS and CDR2 SASEGT. The trim removed 1 base at V and 3 bases at J, leaving 2 bases unmatched. Study-wide points: Ophthalmopathy stood apart from stable hyperthyroidism in a 13 V-J model. Most thyroid clonotypes that were expanded above 0.001 also turned up in blood.

Researchers amplified the TCR beta CDR3 regions from RNA transcripts. An initial round of RT-PCR targeting the TCR CDR3 relied on the HTBI primer set. MiXCR, run by TCRdb on the multiplex PCR reads, gives a single entry per CDR3 protein. The profile covers about 480,000 distinct CDR3 sequences, with approximately 14% appearing a single time and around 17% taken by the ten largest. Sequencing input: blood. This TCR came from a woman aged 18 to 35 with Graves' hyperthyroidism. This chain uses TRBV6-1 with TRBJ2-2; TRBD2 matches at 10 bases. CDR3 sequence reads: CASSEVGLAYTGELFF. The CDR3 coding sequence is TGTGCCAGCAGTGAAGTGGGACTAGCGTACACCGGGGAGCTGTTTTTT.